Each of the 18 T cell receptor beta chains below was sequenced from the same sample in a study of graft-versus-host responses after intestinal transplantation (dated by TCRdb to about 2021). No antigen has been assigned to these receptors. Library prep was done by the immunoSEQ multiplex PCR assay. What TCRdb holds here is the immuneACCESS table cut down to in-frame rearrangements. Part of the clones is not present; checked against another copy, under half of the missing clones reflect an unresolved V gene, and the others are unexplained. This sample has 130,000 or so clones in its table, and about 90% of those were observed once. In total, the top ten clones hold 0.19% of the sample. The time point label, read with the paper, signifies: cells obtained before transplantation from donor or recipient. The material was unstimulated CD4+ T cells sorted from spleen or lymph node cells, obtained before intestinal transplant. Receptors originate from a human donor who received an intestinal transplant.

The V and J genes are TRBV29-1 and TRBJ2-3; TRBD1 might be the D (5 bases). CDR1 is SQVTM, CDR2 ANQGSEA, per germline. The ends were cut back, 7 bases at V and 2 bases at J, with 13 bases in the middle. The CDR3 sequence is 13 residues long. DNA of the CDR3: TGCAGCGCCATCGGACACGACACAGATACGCAGTATTTT. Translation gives CSAIGHDTDTQYF.

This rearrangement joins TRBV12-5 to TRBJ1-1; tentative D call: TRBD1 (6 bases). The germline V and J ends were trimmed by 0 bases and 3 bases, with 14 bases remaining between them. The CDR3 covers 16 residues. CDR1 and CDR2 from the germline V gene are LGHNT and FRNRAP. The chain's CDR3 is CASGLVTKNRDTEAFF. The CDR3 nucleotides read TGTGCTAGTGGTTTGGTCACTAAAAACAGGGACACTGAAGCTTTCTTT.

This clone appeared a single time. The CDR3 here is CASSEVEPQETQYF. Written as DNA, the CDR3 is TGTGCCAGCAGTGAAGTAGAACCGCAAGAGACCCAGTACTTC. This chain connects TRBV6-1 to TRBJ2-5; D gene ambiguous. The CDR3 is made up of 14 amino acids. Deletions cut 1 base from V and 2 bases from J, with 8 bases between. Germline assignment: CDR1 MNHNS and CDR2 SASEGT.

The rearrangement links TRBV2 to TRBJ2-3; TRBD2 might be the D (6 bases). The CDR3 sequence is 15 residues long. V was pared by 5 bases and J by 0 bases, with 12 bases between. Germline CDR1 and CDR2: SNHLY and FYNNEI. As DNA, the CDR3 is TGTGCCAGCAGTAGAGGAGGGCAGAGCACAGATACGCAGTATTTT. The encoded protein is CASSRGGQSTDTQYF. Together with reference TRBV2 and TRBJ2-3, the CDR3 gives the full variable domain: EPEVTQTPSHQVTQMGQEVILRCVPISNHLYFYWYRQILGQKVEFLVSFYNNEISEKSEIFDDQFSVERPDGSNFTLKIRSTKLEDSAMYFCASSRGGQSTDTQYFGPGTRLTVL.

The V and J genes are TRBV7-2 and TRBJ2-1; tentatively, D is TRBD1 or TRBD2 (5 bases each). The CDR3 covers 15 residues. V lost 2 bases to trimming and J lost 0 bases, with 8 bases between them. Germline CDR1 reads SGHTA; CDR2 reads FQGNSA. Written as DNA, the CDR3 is TGTGCCAGCAGCTTAAGTGGGGGCTCCTACAATGAGCAGTTCTTC. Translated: CASSLSGGSYNEQFF.

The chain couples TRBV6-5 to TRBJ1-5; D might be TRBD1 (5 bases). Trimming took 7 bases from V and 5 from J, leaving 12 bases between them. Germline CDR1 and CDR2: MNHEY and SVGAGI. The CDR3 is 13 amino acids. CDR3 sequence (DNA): TGTGCCAGCAAATTAGGGGTAGATCAGCCCCAGCATTTT. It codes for CASKLGVDQPQHF.

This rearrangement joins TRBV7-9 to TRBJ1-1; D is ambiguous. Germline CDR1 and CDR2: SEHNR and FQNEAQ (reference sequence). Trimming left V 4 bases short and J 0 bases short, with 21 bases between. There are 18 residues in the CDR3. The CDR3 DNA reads TGTGCCAGCAGCTCGGCGGGCATCACACCAAGGGTGAACACTGAAGCTTTCTTT. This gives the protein CASSSAGITPRVNTEAFF. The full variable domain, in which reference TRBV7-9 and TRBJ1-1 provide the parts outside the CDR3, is DTGVSQNPRHKITKRGQNVTFRCDPISEHNRLYWYRQTLGQGPEFLTYFQNEAQLEKSRLLSDRFSAERPKGSFSTLEIQRTEQGDSAMYLCASSSAGITPRVNTEAFFGQGTRLTVV.

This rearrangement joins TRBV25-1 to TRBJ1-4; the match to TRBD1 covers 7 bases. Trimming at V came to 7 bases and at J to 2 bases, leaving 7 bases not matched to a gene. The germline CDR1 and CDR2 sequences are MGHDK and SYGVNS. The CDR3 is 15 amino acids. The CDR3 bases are TGTGCCAGCACAGGGGGTATCATCACTAATGAAAAACTGTTTTTT. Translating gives CASTGGIITNEKLFF.

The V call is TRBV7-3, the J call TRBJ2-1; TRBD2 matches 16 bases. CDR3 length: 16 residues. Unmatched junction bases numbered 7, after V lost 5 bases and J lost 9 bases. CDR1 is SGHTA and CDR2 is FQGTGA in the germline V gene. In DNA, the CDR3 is TGTGCCAGCAGCACCGCCGGGACTAGCGGGAGGGTTGAGCAGTTCTTC. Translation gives CASSTAGTSGRVEQFF.

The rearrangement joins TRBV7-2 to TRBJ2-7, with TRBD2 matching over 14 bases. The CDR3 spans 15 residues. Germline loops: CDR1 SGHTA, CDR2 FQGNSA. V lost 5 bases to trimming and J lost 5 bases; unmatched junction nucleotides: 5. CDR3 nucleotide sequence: TGTGCCAGCAGCCGGGGACTAGCGGGAGTGAACGAGCAGTACTTC. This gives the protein CASSRGLAGVNEQYF.

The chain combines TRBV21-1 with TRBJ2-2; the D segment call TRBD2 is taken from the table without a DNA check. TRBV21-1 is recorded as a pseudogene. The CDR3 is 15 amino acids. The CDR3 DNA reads TGTGCCAGCAGCAAAGAAAACCGAGACACCGGGGAGCTGTTTTTT. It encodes CASSKENRDTGELFF.

CDR3 region: CASSFSGTGQSGELFF. The CDR3 bases are TGTGCCAGCAGTTTCTCCGGGACAGGGCAGTCCGGGGAGCTGTTTTTT. This chain uses TRBV6-6 with TRBJ2-2; 9 nucleotides match TRBD1. Germline V CDR1 and CDR2: MNHNY, SVGAGI (reference sequence). CDR3 size: 16 residues. Trimming removed 4 bases from V and 6 bases from J; junction bases left unmatched: 9.

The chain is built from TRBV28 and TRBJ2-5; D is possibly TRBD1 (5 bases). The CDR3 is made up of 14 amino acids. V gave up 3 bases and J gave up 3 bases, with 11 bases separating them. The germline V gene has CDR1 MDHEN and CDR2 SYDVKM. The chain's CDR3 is CASSLWEGEETQYF. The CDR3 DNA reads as TGTGCCAGCAGTTTGTGGGAAGGGGAAGAGACCCAGTACTTC.

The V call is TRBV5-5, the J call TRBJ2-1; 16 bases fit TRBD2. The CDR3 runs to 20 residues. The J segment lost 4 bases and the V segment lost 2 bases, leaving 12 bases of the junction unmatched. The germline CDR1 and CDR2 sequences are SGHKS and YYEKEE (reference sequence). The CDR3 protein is CASSLLGLAGGGLTYNEQFF. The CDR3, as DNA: TGTGCCAGCAGCTTACTGGGACTAGCGGGAGGGGGTCTTACATACAATGAGCAGTTCTTC.

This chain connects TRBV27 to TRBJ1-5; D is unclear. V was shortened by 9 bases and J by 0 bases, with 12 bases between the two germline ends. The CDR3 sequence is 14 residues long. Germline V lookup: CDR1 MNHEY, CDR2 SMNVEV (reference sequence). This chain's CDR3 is CASRALNSNQPQHF. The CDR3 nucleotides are TGTGCCAGTAGAGCCCTAAATAGCAATCAGCCCCAGCATTTT.

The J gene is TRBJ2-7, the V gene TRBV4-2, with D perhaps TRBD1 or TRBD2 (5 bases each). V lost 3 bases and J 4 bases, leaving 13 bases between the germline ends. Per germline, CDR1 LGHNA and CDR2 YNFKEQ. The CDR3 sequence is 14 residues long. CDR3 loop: CASSHRDGAYEQYF. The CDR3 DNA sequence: TGTGCCAGCAGCCATCGGGACGGAGCTTACGAGCAGTACTTC.

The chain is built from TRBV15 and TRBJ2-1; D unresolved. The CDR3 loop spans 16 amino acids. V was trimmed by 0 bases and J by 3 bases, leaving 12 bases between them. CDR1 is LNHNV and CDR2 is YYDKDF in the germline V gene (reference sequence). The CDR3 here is CATSRELGQLYNEQFF. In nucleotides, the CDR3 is TGTGCCACCAGCAGAGAATTGGGTCAACTCTACAATGAGCAGTTCTTC.

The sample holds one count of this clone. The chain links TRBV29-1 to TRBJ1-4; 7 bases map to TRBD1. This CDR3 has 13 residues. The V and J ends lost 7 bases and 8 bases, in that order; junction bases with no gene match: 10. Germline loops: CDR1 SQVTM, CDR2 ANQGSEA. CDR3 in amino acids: CSAHQGVMEKLFF. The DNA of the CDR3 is TGCAGCGCTCATCAGGGGGTGATGGAAAAACTGTTTTTT.